One sample yielded the 4 T cell receptor beta chains listed below, sequenced in a study of breast tumors, draining lymph nodes, adjacent tissues. TCRdb processed the multiplex PCR reads anew with MiXCR; each CDR3 protein has one entry. The sample has approximately 230,000 distinct CDR3 sequences, under 40% seen once; the top ten hold roughly 3.5%. Axillary draining lymph nodes of breast cancer patients supplied the node samples. The sample was axillary lymph node tissue. The receptors come from a female donor with breast cancer. Some clones in this sample may be carry-over from other donors' samples.

This clonotype has only a few counts. With a much larger clone just one base away, this may be a read error. Because the CDR3 is missing its conserved closing phenylalanine or tryptophan, this is likely a read error. The rearrangement uses TRBV19 and TRBJ2-1; TRBD1 matches at 9 bases. The V and J ends lost 4 bases and 3 bases, in that order; junction bases with no gene match: 7. There are 16 residues in the CDR3. The germline V gene encodes CDR1 LNHDA and CDR2 SQIVND (reference sequence). The chain's CDR3 is CASSRDRDAGYNEQFS. CDR3 coding DNA: TGTGCCAGTAGTAGGGACAGGGATGCGGGCTACAATGAGCAGTTCTCC.

This chain uses TRBV2 with TRBJ2-3; possible D gene TRBD1, 6 bases. Germline CDR1 reads SNHLY; CDR2 reads FYNNEI. V was shortened by 1 base and J by 2 bases, with 10 bases between the two germline ends. The CDR3 has 15 amino acids. The CDR3 spells CASSEGRQDTDTQYF. The CDR3 nucleotides read TGTGCCAGCAGTGAAGGGAGACAGGACACAGATACGCAGTATTTT.

The chain has TRBV2 and TRBJ2-1, with TRBD2 matching over 10 bases. There are 14 residues in the CDR3. The germline V gene has CDR1 SNHLY and CDR2 FYNNEI. V trimming: 4 bases; J trimming: 6 bases; junction bases outside the gene matches: 3. The CDR3 coding sequence is TGTGCCAGCAGTGCAAGACTAGCGGGCAATGAGCAGTTCTTC. This gives the protein CASSARLAGNEQFF.

J is TRBJ1-2 and V is TRBV25-1; D is undetermined. V was pared by 4 bases and J by 8 bases, with 17 bases between. Germline V gene lookup returns CDR1 MGHDK and CDR2 SYGVNS. The CDR3 loop spans 14 amino acids. The CDR3 here is CASSASLGKYGYTF. The CDR3 DNA sequence: TGTGCCAGCAGTGCTAGTTTGGGGAAGTACGGCTACACCTTC.